The present T cell receptor (beta chain) was sequenced within a study of shared clonotypes between healthy human individuals. Per germline, CDR1 SGDLS and CDR2 YYNGEE. The CDR3 runs to 15 residues. The V end lost 4 bases, the J end lost 7 bases, and 18 bases lay between the germline ends. This clone occurred once. The target antigen is unknown. Selected positively for CCR7 and CD45RO-negative, naive CD8 cells excluded terminally differentiated effector memory CD45RA+ cells. The healthy adult donors were HIV-negative and reported no recent acute infections or vaccinations. Notes on the study in general: Larger richness was generally estimated for naive than memory subsets.

The sorted-subset replicate PCRs were given around 200 ng DNA, which is tens of thousands of T cell genomes. Using immunoSEQ multiplex PCR, the repertoire was profiled, and TCRdb retains in-frame clones only, with some absent. The sample lists under 1 million clones, about 96% seen once, with roughly 0.23% in the top ten. The sequence came from a man aged 25-45 years in good health. The source material was naive CD8+ T cells sorted from blood. The rearrangement links TRBV9 to TRBJ1-5, with D perhaps matching TRBD1 (6 bases). This CDR3 reads CASSPKGGAGQPQHF. The CDR3, as DNA: TGTGCCAGCAGCCCGAAAGGGGGGGCTGGCCAGCCCCAGCATTTT.